This entry lists 8 T cell receptor beta chains sequenced from one sample in a study of cytomegalovirus exposure and HLA in healthy donors. The PCR made use of 60 Vbeta and 13 Jbeta primers. The assay was immunoSEQ multiplex PCR, and TCRdb's table has in-frame clones only and misses some. The table lists roughly 27,000 clones. Sequencing was carried out using PBMCs. Receptor source: a man aged 30 to 45 in good health and CMV-seronegative.

This clone is medium-sized by frequency. The chain recombines TRBV6-1 with TRBJ1-4; a weak D match, TRBD1 (6 bases). Germline loops: CDR1 MNHNS, CDR2 SASEGT. V was pared by 6 bases and J by 6 bases, with 14 bases between. The CDR3 runs 14 residues. The CDR3 DNA sequence: TGTGCCAGCAGCGGGGGGGGCAGCTATGAAAAACTGTTTTTT. As protein: CASSGGGSYEKLFF.

The V call is TRBV19, the J call TRBJ2-4, with a tentative D call TRBD1 (6 bases). The CDR3 covers 13 residues. Deletions cut 5 bases from V and 6 bases from J, with 11 bases between. From germline, CDR1 is LNHDA and CDR2 SQIVND (reference sequence). The CDR3 DNA is TGTGCCAGTAGTGGCGTCAGGGGAAACATTCAGTACTTC. Translating gives CASSGVRGNIQYF. The full variable domain, its missing parts supplied by reference TRBV19 and TRBJ2-4, is DGGITQSPKYLFRKEGQNVTLSCEQNLNHDAMYWYRQDPGQGLRLIYYSQIVNDFQKGDIAEGYSVSREKKESFPLTVTSAQKNPTAFYLCASSGVRGNIQYFGAGTRLSVL.

The chain couples TRBV5-1 to TRBJ2-7, with 8 bases identical to TRBD2. The ends lost 2 bases at V and 4 bases at J; junction bases unmatched: 8. The CDR3 sequence is 15 residues long. Germline CDR1 SGHRS, CDR2 YFSETQ. The chain's CDR3 is CASSLLSGTYYEQYF. For the CDR3, the DNA is TGCGCCAGCAGCTTACTTAGCGGGACGTATTACGAGCAGTACTTC.

The chain joins TRBV14 to TRBJ2-7; 7 nucleotides line up with TRBD1. The CDR3 has 14 residues. Germline CDR1 is SGHDN and CDR2 is FVKESK. V shed 2 bases and J 3 bases; nucleotides not matched to a gene: 4. This CDR3 reads CASSQWTGHYEQYF. CDR3 nucleotide sequence: TGTGCCAGCAGCCAATGGACAGGCCACTACGAGCAGTACTTC.

CDR3 nucleotides: TGTGCCAGCAGCAAAGACTATAGCGGGGGGGAGACCCAGTACTTC. Protein sequence: CASSKDYSGGETQYF. The chain carries TRBV21-1 and TRBJ2-5; the D call in the table, TRBD2, was not verified against the DNA. TRBV21-1 is a pseudogene segment. This CDR3 has 15 residues.

Points on this clone: The junction departs from germline at one end; a sequencing error may be responsible. The chain joins TRBV7-6 to TRBJ2-7, with 12 bases lining up with TRBD2. Germline loops: CDR1 SGHVS, CDR2 FNYEAQ. The CDR3 has 15 residues. DNA of the CDR3: TGTGCCAGCAGCCTAGCTAGCGGGGGGGCGGGTGAGCAGTACTTC. Amino acids: CASSLASGGAGEQYF.

V is TRBV18 and J is TRBJ1-4, with TRBD1 matching 7 bases. V trimming: 3 bases; J trimming: 5 bases; junction bases outside the gene matches: 6. The germline gives CDR1 KGHSH, CDR2 LQKENI. This CDR3 contains 15 residues. CDR3 nucleotide sequence: TGTGCCAGCTCACCTGGACAGGTTTTAAATGAAAAACTGTTTTTT. Its translation is CASSPGQVLNEKLFF.

V gene TRBV7-9 combines with J gene TRBJ2-3; 7 nucleotides agree with TRBD2. V trimming: 5 bases; J trimming: 0 bases; junction bases outside the gene matches: 5. The CDR3 consists of 15 residues. Germline CDR1 and CDR2: SEHNR and FQNEAQ (reference sequence). The CDR3 spells CASSGYGGSTDTQYF. CDR3 nucleotide sequence: TGTGCCAGCAGCGGATACGGGGGGAGCACAGATACGCAGTATTTT.